These 30 T cell receptor beta chains share one sample of origin, sequenced in a study of fetal regulatory T cell absence and autoimmunity. Assay: immunoSEQ multiplex PCR; the TCRdb copy retains only in-frame clones and omits some. The table shows 95,000 or so clones, with approximately 79% occurring only once. The sample comprised pancreas tissue. The receptor source for this set is a male donor with IPEX syndrome.

This clone was counted only a few times. The chain uses TRBV7-2 and TRBJ2-1, with 10 bases matching TRBD2. V shed 5 bases and J 3 bases; nucleotides not matched to a gene: 1. CDR3 size: 14 residues. The germline V gene has CDR1 SGHTA and CDR2 FQGNSA. In DNA form, the CDR3 reads TGTGCCAGCAGCCGGACTAGCGGCTACAATGAGCAGTTCTTC. The encoded protein is CASSRTSGYNEQFF. Filled out from reference TRBV7-2 and TRBJ2-1, the complete variable domain reads GAGVSQSPSNKVTEKGKDVELRCDPISGHTALYWYRQSLGQGLEFLIYFQGNSAPDKSGLPSDRFSAERTGGSVSTLTIQRTQQEDSAVYLCASSRTSGYNEQFFGPGTRLTVL.

The genes are TRBV29-1 and TRBJ1-2; D is possibly TRBD1 (5 bases). V was clipped by 5 bases and J by 1 base, with 11 bases between them. Germline values: CDR1 SQVTM, CDR2 ANQGSEA. This CDR3 is 13 amino acids long. This CDR3 reads CSVTGLSNYGYTF. The CDR3 bases are TGCAGCGTTACAGGACTCAGTAACTATGGCTACACCTTC.

The chain joins TRBV6-6 to TRBJ2-5; D not resolved. The CDR3 totals 14 residues. The V end was cut by 2 bases, the J end by 5 bases, with 12 bases between. From germline, CDR1 is MNHNY and CDR2 SVGAGI (reference sequence). The CDR3 reads CASSYLSTRETQYF. The CDR3 nucleotides read TGTGCCAGCAGTTACCTTAGTACTCGGGAGACCCAGTACTTC.

The chain links TRBV11-2 to TRBJ2-7, with no clear D. The V gene's germline CDR1 is SGHAT and CDR2 FQNNGV. The CDR3 contains 16 residues. V lost 1 base, J lost 4 bases, and 17 bases lay in between. The CDR3 protein is CASSLVATPAYYEQYF. The CDR3 DNA reads TGTGCCAGCAGCTTAGTCGCCACTCCAGCGTATTACGAGCAGTACTTC.

The chain recombines TRBV2 with TRBJ1-5; no definite D call. The V and J ends lost 4 bases and 6 bases respectively, with 7 bases between them. The CDR3 is 12 residues long. Germline V CDR1 and CDR2: SNHLY, FYNNEI. This chain's CDR3 is CASSVFSQPQHF. CDR3 DNA: TGTGCCAGCAGTGTTTTTTCTCAGCCCCAGCATTTT.

The V and J genes are TRBV6-6 and TRBJ1-5, with 7 bases matching TRBD1. V lost 2 bases and J lost 4; bases outside the gene matches: 8. The CDR3 spans 16 residues. The germline V gene has CDR1 MNHNY and CDR2 SVGAGI (reference sequence). The CDR3 DNA reads as TGTGCCAGCAGTTACAGGTATTCAGGGGGAAATCAGCCCCAGCATTTT. Amino acids: CASSYRYSGGNQPQHF.

The chain links TRBV9 to TRBJ1-1; a weak D match, TRBD1 (5 bases). This CDR3 has 15 residues. Per germline, CDR1 SGDLS and CDR2 YYNGEE. Trimming removed 3 bases from V and 2 bases from J, with 14 bases in between. CDR3 nucleotides: TGTGCCAGCAGCGGCAGGGAAGGGATTAACACTGAAGCTTTCTTT. Its translation: CASSGREGINTEAFF.

This clone appeared once. The chain uses TRBV4-1 and TRBJ2-1; 11 bases are shared with TRBD1. Losses at the gene ends were 3 bases for V and 6 bases for J; bases not matched to a gene: 7. Germline V gene sequence: CDR1 MGHRA, CDR2 YSYEKL. This CDR3 has 16 amino acids. The CDR3 DNA sequence: TGCGCCAGCAGCCATAAATCCGGGACAGGGGGCAATGAGCAGTTCTTC. Amino acid sequence: CASSHKSGTGGNEQFF.

Of note for this clone: Other DNA sequences in this specimen translate into the identical CDR3. CDR3 residues: CASSYSGGYGYTF. The CDR3 DNA sequence: TGTGCCAGCAGTTACTCAGGGGGATACGGCTACACCTTC. The chain is built from TRBV6-5 and TRBJ1-2; weak D call: TRBD1 (6 bases). The V end lost 0 bases, the J end lost 8 bases, and 10 bases lay between the germline ends. The CDR3 has 13 residues. Germline-derived CDR1 and CDR2 are MNHEY and SVGAGI.

This clone was detected only once. The chain uses TRBV4-2 and TRBJ2-1; D gene unclear. Germline-derived CDR1 and CDR2 are LGHNA and YNFKEQ. The CDR3 consists of 16 residues. V was trimmed by 0 bases and J by 0 bases, leaving 9 bases between them. This CDR3 is CASSQEEPSSYNEQFF. The CDR3 DNA sequence: TGTGCCAGCAGCCAAGAGGAGCCCAGCTCCTACAATGAGCAGTTCTTC.

This clone was observed a handful of times. The chain employs TRBV9 and TRBJ2-2; 7 bases agree with TRBD1. CDR3 length: 14 residues. The germline gives CDR1 SGDLS, CDR2 YYNGEE. Trimming cost V 3 bases and J 1 base; bases outside gene matches: 0. The CDR3: CASSDRGNTGELFF. CDR3 nucleotide sequence: TGTGCCAGCAGCGACAGGGGGAACACCGGGGAGCTGTTTTTT. Variable domain in full (rest from reference TRBV9 and TRBJ2-2): DSGVTQTPKHLITATGQRVTLRCSPRSGDLSVYWYQQSLDQGLQFLIQYYNGEERAKGNILERFSAQQFPDLHSELNLSSLELGDSALYFCASSDRGNTGELFFGEGSRLTVL.

The CDR3 sequence: CASSLGTSGGADTQYF. CDR3 bases: TGTGCCAGCAGCTTAGGGACTAGCGGGGGGGCAGATACGCAGTATTTT. The rearrangement uses TRBV7-9 and TRBJ2-3, with 15 bases lining up with TRBD2. Germline V CDR1 and CDR2: SEHNR, FQNEAQ (reference sequence). This CDR3 contains 16 residues. V was clipped by 1 base and J by 4 bases; unmatched bases: 0.

The chain carries TRBV4-2 and TRBJ2-2, with TRBD1 matching over 9 bases. The CDR3 sequence is 14 residues long. CDR1 and CDR2 from the germline V gene are LGHNA and YNFKEQ. V lost 3 bases to trimming and J lost 4 bases; unmatched junction nucleotides: 0. In DNA form, the CDR3 reads TGTGCCAGCAGCCAGGACAGGGGCACCGGGGAGCTGTTTTTT. It encodes CASSQDRGTGELFF.

The rearrangement joins TRBV12-5 to TRBJ1-1; D perhaps matches TRBD1 (5 bases). Per germline, CDR1 LGHNT and CDR2 FRNRAP. Trimming removed 0 bases at V and 8 bases at J, with 10 bases between. The CDR3 covers 13 residues. As DNA, the CDR3 is TGTGCTAGTGGTTTGGTTCAGGGAAGAGAAGCTTTCTTT. Its translation is CASGLVQGREAFF.

V gene TRBV4-2 combines with J gene TRBJ2-1; tentative D call: TRBD2 (6 bases). CDR3 length: 19 residues. V dropped 0 bases and J dropped 8 bases, with 26 bases sitting between them. The germline V gene has CDR1 LGHNA and CDR2 YNFKEQ. The CDR3, as DNA: TGTGCCAGCAGCCAAGATAGGGAGCTCAGGGAAAGGGACTTGGATGAGCAGTTCTTC. Translation: CASSQDRELRERDLDEQFF.

The J gene is TRBJ2-3, the V gene TRBV4-1, with D perhaps TRBD2 (5 bases). This CDR3 has 16 amino acids. V lost 0 bases and J lost 2, with 12 bases in between. Germline values: CDR1 MGHRA, CDR2 YSYEKL. In DNA, the CDR3 is TGCGCCAGCAGCCAAGATGGAGGATTCCCCACAGATACGCAGTATTTT. Translation: CASSQDGGFPTDTQYF.

In nucleotides, the CDR3 is TGTGCCAGCAGTTCACAGGCCAGCACAGATACGCAGTATTTT. Its translation: CASSSQASTDTQYF. The chain employs TRBV6-5 and TRBJ2-3; D is possibly TRBD1 (5 bases). V lost 4 bases and J 0 bases, leaving 8 bases between the germline ends. The germline V gene has CDR1 MNHEY and CDR2 SVGAGI. The length of the CDR3 is 14 residues.

The chain uses TRBV6-1 and TRBJ2-5, with D hard to call. The CDR3 is made up of 14 amino acids. Germline V gene data show CDR1 as MNHNS and CDR2 as SASEGT. The V gene lost 5 bases and the J gene lost 5 bases, with 15 bases spanning the gap. In nucleotides, the CDR3 is TGTGCCAGCAGTTCGAGCTTGAGGTGGGAGACCCAGTACTTC. Its protein is CASSSSLRWETQYF.

This chain links TRBV4-2 with TRBJ2-2; D is ambiguous. The CDR3 is made up of 16 amino acids. The V end lost 0 bases, the J end lost 3 bases, and 11 bases lay between the germline ends. The germline gives CDR1 LGHNA, CDR2 YNFKEQ. CDR3: CASSQDNGFDTGELFF. The CDR3 coding sequence is TGTGCCAGCAGCCAAGATAACGGTTTTGACACCGGGGAGCTGTTTTTT.

The CDR3 protein is CASTLTGYGNGYTF. Here the CDR3 DNA reads TGTGCCAGCACCCTCACAGGGTATGGGAATGGCTACACCTTC. This chain connects TRBV6-6 to TRBJ1-2, with D possibly being TRBD1 (6 bases). Germline V gene data show CDR1 as MNHNY and CDR2 as SVGAGI (reference sequence). V shed 7 bases and J shed 6 bases, with 18 bases lying between them. This CDR3 comprises 14 residues.

The CDR3 DNA sequence: TGCAGCGTTGAGGCGTTCTCGGGCGAGCAGTACTTC. It is translated as CSVEAFSGEQYF. This chain connects TRBV29-1 to TRBJ2-7, with D hard to call. CDR3 size: 12 residues. Germline V gives CDR1 SQVTM, CDR2 ANQGSEA. V was clipped by 3 bases and J by 6 bases, with 12 bases between them.

The chain joins TRBV5-1 to TRBJ2-2, with D maybe TRBD2 (6 bases). Germline assignment: CDR1 SGHRS and CDR2 YFSETQ. Trimming removed 7 bases from V and 7 bases from J, with 17 bases in between. This CDR3 region has 14 residues. This CDR3 reads CASLGSGGDGELFF. The DNA of the CDR3 is TGCGCCAGCTTGGGCAGCGGAGGGGACGGGGAGCTGTTTTTT.

The chain uses TRBV4-1 and TRBJ2-7, with TRBD2 identical over 7 bases. Trimming at V came to 0 bases and at J to 2 bases, leaving 4 bases not matched to a gene. CDR1 MGHRA and CDR2 YSYEKL come from the germline V gene. This CDR3 is 15 amino acids long. This CDR3 reads CASSQDSLAAYEQYF. In DNA, the CDR3 is TGCGCCAGCAGCCAAGATAGCCTAGCGGCCTACGAGCAGTACTTC.

This clone was detected only once. The chain couples TRBV7-2 to TRBJ2-1; D unresolved. From germline, CDR1 is SGHTA and CDR2 FQGNSA. This CDR3 has 11 residues. Trimming took 4 bases from V and 4 from J, leaving 2 bases between them. CDR3 nucleotide sequence: TGTGCCAGCAGCTATTACAATGAGCAGTTCTTC. Protein product: CASSYYNEQFF.

This chain's CDR3 is CASRPQVNTEAFF. CDR3 sequence (DNA): TGTGCCAGCAGACCACAGGTGAACACTGAAGCTTTCTTT. This chain links TRBV6-1 with TRBJ1-1; D perhaps matches TRBD1 (5 bases). The CDR3 sequence is 13 residues long. Between the trimmed V and J ends, which lost 6 bases and 0 bases, there was a span of 8 bases. Germline V CDR1 and CDR2: MNHNS, SASEGT.

This clone has a single count. This sequence joins TRBV7-9 and TRBJ2-5; 8 bases map to TRBD2. CDR3 length equals 13 residues. Germline assignment: CDR1 SEHNR and CDR2 FQNEAQ (reference sequence). With 5 bases clipped from V and 4 bases from J, the junction kept 3 bases outside the gene matches. CDR3 loop: CASSPGLGETQYF. DNA of the CDR3: TGTGCCAGCAGCCCGGGACTAGGAGAGACCCAGTACTTC.

This chain links TRBV5-1 with TRBJ2-3; D gene uncertain. V lost 4 bases and J lost 1, with 10 bases in between. The CDR3 covers 14 residues. CDR1 and CDR2 (germline): SGHRS, YFSETQ. CDR3 residues: CASSLAPRTDTQYF. The CDR3, as DNA: TGCGCCAGCAGCCTGGCCCCACGCACAGATACGCAGTATTTT.

Of note for this clone: The same CDR3 also results from other DNA sequences found in this sample. The V gene is TRBV27, the J gene TRBJ2-7; 9 bases agree with TRBD2. Trimming removed 2 bases from V and 4 bases from J; junction bases left unmatched: 0. The CDR3 runs 13 residues. Germline V CDR1 and CDR2: MNHEY, SMNVEV (reference sequence). The CDR3 DNA sequence: TGTGCCAGCAGTTTAGCGGGAGGGTACGAGCAGTACTTC. Protein sequence: CASSLAGGYEQYF.

This chain links TRBV7-8 with TRBJ2-1; no firm D call. The CDR3 contains 15 residues. Per the germline V gene, CDR1 is SGHVS and CDR2 is FQNEAQ. Between the trimmed V and J ends, which lost 3 bases and 0 bases, there was a span of 9 bases. The DNA for the CDR3 is TGTGCCAGCAGCTTTGGGTATGGCTCCTACAATGAGCAGTTCTTC. It encodes CASSFGYGSYNEQFF.

This clone was seen a few times. CDR3 bases: TGTGCCAGCAGCCCATCGGGGTTCTATAGCAATCAGCCCCAGCATTTT. Encoded protein: CASSPSGFYSNQPQHF. This chain links TRBV7-2 with TRBJ1-5; D is unclear. The CDR3 spans 16 residues. Germline V CDR1 and CDR2: SGHTA, FQGNSA. V lost 5 bases and J lost 0, with 14 bases in between.